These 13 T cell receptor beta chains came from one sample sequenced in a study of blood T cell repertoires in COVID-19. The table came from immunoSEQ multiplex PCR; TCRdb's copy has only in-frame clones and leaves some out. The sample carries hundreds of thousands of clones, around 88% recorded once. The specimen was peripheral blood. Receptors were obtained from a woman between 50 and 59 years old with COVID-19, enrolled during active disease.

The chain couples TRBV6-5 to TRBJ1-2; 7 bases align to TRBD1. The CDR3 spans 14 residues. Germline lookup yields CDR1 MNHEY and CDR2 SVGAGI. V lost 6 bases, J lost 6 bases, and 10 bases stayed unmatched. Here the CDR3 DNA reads TGTGCCAGCAGCTTCCAGGGGGGCGTGGATGGCTACACCTTC. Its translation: CASSFQGGVDGYTF.

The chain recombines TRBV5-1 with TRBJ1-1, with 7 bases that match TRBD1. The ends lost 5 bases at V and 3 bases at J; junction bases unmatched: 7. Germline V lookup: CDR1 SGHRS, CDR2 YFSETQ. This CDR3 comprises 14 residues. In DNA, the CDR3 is TGCGCCAGCAGGAGGTTCACAGGGGACACTGAAGCTTTCTTT. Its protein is CASRRFTGDTEAFF.

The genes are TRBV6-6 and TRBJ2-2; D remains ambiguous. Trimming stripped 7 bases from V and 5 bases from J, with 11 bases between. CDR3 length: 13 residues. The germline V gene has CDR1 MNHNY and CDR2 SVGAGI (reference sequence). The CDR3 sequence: CASINSRTGELFF. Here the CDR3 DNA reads TGTGCCAGCATCAACAGTAGGACCGGGGAGCTGTTTTTT.

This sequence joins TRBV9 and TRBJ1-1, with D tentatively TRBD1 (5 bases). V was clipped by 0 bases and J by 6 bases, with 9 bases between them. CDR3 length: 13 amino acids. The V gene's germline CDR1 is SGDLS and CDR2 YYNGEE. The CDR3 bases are TGTGCCAGCAGCGTAGGGATCAGGGCTGAAGCTTTCTTT. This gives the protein CASSVGIRAEAFF. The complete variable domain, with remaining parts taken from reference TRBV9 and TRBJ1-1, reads DSGVTQTPKHLITATGQRVTLRCSPRSGDLSVYWYQQSLDQGLQFLIQYYNGEERAKGNILERFSAQQFPDLHSELNLSSLELGDSALYFCASSVGIRAEAFFGQGTRLTVV.

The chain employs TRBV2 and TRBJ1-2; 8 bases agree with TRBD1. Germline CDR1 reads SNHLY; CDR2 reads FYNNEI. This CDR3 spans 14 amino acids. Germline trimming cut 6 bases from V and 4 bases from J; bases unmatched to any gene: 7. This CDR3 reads CASRDQGAGYGYTF. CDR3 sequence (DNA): TGTGCCAGCAGGGACCAGGGGGCGGGCTATGGCTACACCTTC.

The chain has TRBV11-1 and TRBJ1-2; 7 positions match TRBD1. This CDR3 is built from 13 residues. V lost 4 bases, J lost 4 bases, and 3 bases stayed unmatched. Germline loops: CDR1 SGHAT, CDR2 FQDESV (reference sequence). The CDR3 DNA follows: TGTGCCAGCAGCTCGGGACAGTTCTATGGCTACACCTTC. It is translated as CASSSGQFYGYTF.

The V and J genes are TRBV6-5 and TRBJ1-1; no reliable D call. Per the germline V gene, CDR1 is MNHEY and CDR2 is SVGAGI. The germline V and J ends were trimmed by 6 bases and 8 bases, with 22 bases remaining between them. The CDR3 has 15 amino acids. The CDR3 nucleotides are TGTGCCAGCAGCGCGAGAGGGTCCGGACCGGTAGAAGCTTTCTTT. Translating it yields CASSARGSGPVEAFF.

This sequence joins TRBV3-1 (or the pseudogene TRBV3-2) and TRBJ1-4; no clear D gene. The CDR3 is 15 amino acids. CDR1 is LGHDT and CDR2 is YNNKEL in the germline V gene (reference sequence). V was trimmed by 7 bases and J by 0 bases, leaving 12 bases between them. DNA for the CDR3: TGTGCCAGCAAAGAGTTCGGAGCAACTAATGAAAAACTGTTTTTT. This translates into CASKEFGATNEKLFF.

CDR3 bases: TGTGCCAGCAGCTGGGGGGCCGGGGAGCTGTTTTTT. This encodes CASSWGAGELFF. The genes are TRBV7-6 and TRBJ2-2; the D gene is possibly TRBD2 (6 bases). The CDR3 loop spans 12 amino acids. Germline assignment: CDR1 SGHVS and CDR2 FNYEAQ. Trimming took 4 bases from V and 6 from J, leaving 6 bases between them.

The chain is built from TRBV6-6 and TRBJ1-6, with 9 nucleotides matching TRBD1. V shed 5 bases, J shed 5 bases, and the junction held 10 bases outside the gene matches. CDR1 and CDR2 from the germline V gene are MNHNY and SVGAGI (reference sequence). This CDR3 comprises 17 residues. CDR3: CASSHFGTGSDNSPLHF. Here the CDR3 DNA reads TGTGCCAGCAGTCATTTTGGGACAGGGTCAGATAATTCACCCCTCCACTTT.

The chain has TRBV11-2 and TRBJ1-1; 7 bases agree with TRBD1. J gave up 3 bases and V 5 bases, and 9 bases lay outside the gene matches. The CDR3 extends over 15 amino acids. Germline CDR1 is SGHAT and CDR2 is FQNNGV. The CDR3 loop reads CASSQVGTEDTEAFF. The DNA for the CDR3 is TGTGCCAGCAGCCAAGTCGGGACAGAAGACACTGAAGCTTTCTTT.

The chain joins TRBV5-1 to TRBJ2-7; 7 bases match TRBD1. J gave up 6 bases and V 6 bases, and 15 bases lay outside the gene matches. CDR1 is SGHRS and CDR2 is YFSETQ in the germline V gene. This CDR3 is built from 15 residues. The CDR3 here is CASKSSPQGGSEQYF. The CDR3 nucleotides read TGCGCCAGCAAGTCATCCCCCCAAGGGGGCAGCGAGCAGTACTTC.

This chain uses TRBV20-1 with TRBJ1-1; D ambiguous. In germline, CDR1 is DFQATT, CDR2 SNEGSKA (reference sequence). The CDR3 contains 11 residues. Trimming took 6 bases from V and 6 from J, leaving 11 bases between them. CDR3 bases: TGCAGTGCGCCCTATCAGGCTGAAGCTTTCTTT. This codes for CSAPYQAEAFF.